These T cell receptor beta chains were read from a single sample in a study of blood T cells in healthy people across ages. MiXCR, applied by TCRdb to the 5' RACE reads, yields one record per CDR3 protein. The table records roughly 570,000 distinct CDR3 sequences, 27% of them present only once. The sequenced sample consisted of blood. The receptors stem from a woman between 65 and 79 years old in good health. Each CDR3 is given with its conserved first and last residue. The order of the fields is V gene, J gene, clone size, D gene, CDR3 DNA, CDR3 protein. A D gene is named only where the DNA matches it firmly. Clone size is shown for a subset of rows, as once, few, many or a class of expanded clone.

v_gene: TRBV9
j_gene: TRBJ1-3
abundance: -
d_gene: -
CDR3nt: TGTGCCAGCACGCGGGGCTCAGGAAACACCATATATTTT
CDR3aa: CASTRGSGNTIYF

v_gene: TRBV7-2
j_gene: TRBJ2-5
abundance: -
d_gene: -
CDR3nt: TGTGCCAGCAGCTCCGGGCAGGGGAGGACCCAGTACTTC
CDR3aa: CASSSGQGRTQYF

v_gene: TRBV6-1
j_gene: TRBJ2-3
abundance: -
d_gene: -
CDR3nt: TGTGCCAGCAGCGTTGCCGTAAACACAGATACGCAGTATTTT
CDR3aa: CASSVAVNTDTQYF

v_gene: TRBV7-2
j_gene: TRBJ1-6
abundance: -
d_gene: TRBD1
CDR3nt: TGTGCCAGCAGCTTAGGAGGACAGGAGAGTTCACCCCTCCACTTT
CDR3aa: CASSLGGQESSPLHF

v_gene: TRBV11-1
j_gene: TRBJ2-7
abundance: many
d_gene: -
CDR3nt: TGTGCCAGCACCCCTCGACAGCCGGGCTCCTACGAGCAGTACTTC
CDR3aa: CASTPRQPGSYEQYF

v_gene: TRBV27
j_gene: TRBJ2-5
abundance: -
d_gene: TRBD1
CDR3nt: TGTGCCAGCAGACCCACTAGGGGGCACGTCGTTGAGACCCAGTACTTC
CDR3aa: CASRPTRGHVVETQYF

v_gene: TRBV19
j_gene: TRBJ1-1
abundance: -
d_gene: -
CDR3nt: TGTGCCAGTAGTATGTTCAGCATGAACACTGAAGCTTTCTTT
CDR3aa: CASSMFSMNTEAFF

v_gene: TRBV5-1
j_gene: TRBJ2-7
abundance: few
d_gene: -
CDR3nt: TGCGCCAGCAGCCTGGTAGGGAACGAGCAGTACTTC
CDR3aa: CASSLVGNEQYF

v_gene: TRBV19
j_gene: TRBJ2-5
abundance: few
d_gene: -
CDR3nt: TGTGCCAGTAGGGACCCCGGAGAGACCCAGTACTTC
CDR3aa: CASRDPGETQYF

v_gene: TRBV12-3/TRBV12-4
j_gene: TRBJ2-5
abundance: -
d_gene: TRBD2
CDR3nt: TGTGCCAGCAGTTTTGGCCTAGCGGGGGGCGGGGGAGAGACCCAGTACTTC
CDR3aa: CASSFGLAGGGGETQYF

v_gene: TRBV5-1
j_gene: TRBJ2-7
abundance: -
d_gene: TRBD2
CDR3nt: TGCGCCAGCAGCCTACTCCCGGGGGGTAACGAGCAGTACTTC
CDR3aa: CASSLLPGGNEQYF

v_gene: TRBV20-1
j_gene: TRBJ2-1
abundance: few
d_gene: -
CDR3nt: TGCAGTGCCTCGCCGGGGGTGAGATACAATGAGCAGTTCTTC
CDR3aa: CSASPGVRYNEQFF

v_gene: TRBV2
j_gene: TRBJ1-4
abundance: -
d_gene: -
CDR3nt: TGTGCCAGCAGTGAAACCGGTAGGACTAATGAAAAACTGTTTTTT
CDR3aa: CASSETGRTNEKLFF

v_gene: TRBV7-9
j_gene: TRBJ1-2
abundance: many
d_gene: -
CDR3nt: TGTGCCAGCAGCCTGGCTAACTATGGCTACACCTTC
CDR3aa: CASSLANYGYTF

v_gene: TRBV7-2
j_gene: TRBJ2-5
abundance: few
d_gene: -
CDR3nt: TGTGCCAGCAGCTCACAGGGACGGAGGGAGACCCAGTACTTC
CDR3aa: CASSSQGRRETQYF

v_gene: TRBV11-2
j_gene: TRBJ2-7
abundance: -
d_gene: TRBD1
CDR3nt: TGTGCCAGCAGCTTAGTTCGTCCGGGACAGAGGAACTACGAGCAGTACTTC
CDR3aa: CASSLVRPGQRNYEQYF

v_gene: TRBV18
j_gene: TRBJ1-2
abundance: -
d_gene: TRBD1
CDR3nt: TGTGCCAGCTCACCCGAGACAGGGGGCGTCTATGGCTACACCTTC
CDR3aa: CASSPETGGVYGYTF

v_gene: TRBV11-2
j_gene: TRBJ2-7
abundance: once
d_gene: TRBD2
CDR3nt: TGTGCCAGCAGCCTGGAGGAACTAGCGGCTTACGAGCAGTACTTC
CDR3aa: CASSLEELAAYEQYF

v_gene: TRBV5-1
j_gene: TRBJ2-1
abundance: -
d_gene: TRBD2
CDR3nt: TGCGCCAGCAGCTTGGAGCGGGGGAACAATGAGCAGTTCTTC
CDR3aa: CASSLERGNNEQFF

v_gene: TRBV20-1
j_gene: TRBJ1-5
abundance: many
d_gene: -
CDR3nt: TGCAGTGCTAGAGTGGGGGGCGGTAGCAATCAGCCCCAGCATTTT
CDR3aa: CSARVGGGSNQPQHF

v_gene: TRBV20-1
j_gene: TRBJ2-5
abundance: -
d_gene: -
CDR3nt: TGCAGTGCCACCGAACCAAGTGGCAGCCAAGAGACCCAGTACTTC
CDR3aa: CSATEPSGSQETQYF

v_gene: TRBV7-2
j_gene: TRBJ1-4
abundance: many
d_gene: TRBD1
CDR3nt: TGTGCCAGCAGCTTCCTCGGGACAGGGAATGAAAAACTGTTTTTT
CDR3aa: CASSFLGTGNEKLFF

v_gene: TRBV29-1
j_gene: TRBJ2-5
abundance: -
d_gene: TRBD2
CDR3nt: TGCAGCGTTGATAAGGGTAGCGGGGGTTCCCAAGAGACCCAGTACTTC
CDR3aa: CSVDKGSGGSQETQYF

v_gene: TRBV5-1
j_gene: TRBJ2-1
abundance: many
d_gene: -
CDR3nt: TGCGCCAGCAGCTTGGTAGGGGGGAATTACAATGAGCAGTTCTTC
CDR3aa: CASSLVGGNYNEQFF

v_gene: TRBV7-2
j_gene: TRBJ1-1
abundance: -
d_gene: -
CDR3nt: TGTGCCAGCAAACCGGGGGGCGTGTCGAACACTGAAGCTTTCTTT
CDR3aa: CASKPGGVSNTEAFF

v_gene: TRBV20-1
j_gene: TRBJ2-1
abundance: -
d_gene: -
CDR3nt: TGCAGTGCAAAGACGGGCAGCAATGAGCAGTTCTTC
CDR3aa: CSAKTGSNEQFF

v_gene: TRBV2
j_gene: TRBJ1-4
abundance: -
d_gene: TRBD1
CDR3nt: TGTGCCAGCAGAACAGGGGGAACTGAAAAACTGTTTTTT
CDR3aa: CASRTGGTEKLFF

v_gene: TRBV5-1
j_gene: TRBJ2-7
abundance: few
d_gene: -
CDR3nt: TGCGCCGGCAGCCCCCGAGGAGCCGAGCAGTACTTC
CDR3aa: CAGSPRGAEQYF

v_gene: TRBV29-1
j_gene: TRBJ2-7
abundance: -
d_gene: -
CDR3nt: TGCAGCGTTGGGGATCGGACCTACCAGCAGTACTTC
CDR3aa: CSVGDRTYQQYF

v_gene: TRBV7-2
j_gene: TRBJ2-5
abundance: many
d_gene: -
CDR3nt: TGTGCCAGCAGCCGCGAACGAGGTTACGAGACCCAGTACTTC
CDR3aa: CASSRERGYETQYF

v_gene: TRBV9
j_gene: TRBJ1-4
abundance: few
d_gene: -
CDR3nt: TGTGCCAGCAGCGTAGGTAGGGATGAAAAACTGTTTTTT
CDR3aa: CASSVGRDEKLFF

v_gene: TRBV20-1
j_gene: TRBJ1-2
abundance: -
d_gene: -
CDR3nt: TGCAGTGCTTTGACCAGGAGCACTAACTATGGCTACACCTTC
CDR3aa: CSALTRSTNYGYTF

v_gene: TRBV28
j_gene: TRBJ2-6
abundance: many
d_gene: -
CDR3nt: TGTGCCAGCAGTTTTTGGCAGGGCGGCTCTGGGGCCAACGTCCTGACTTTC
CDR3aa: CASSFWQGGSGANVLTF

v_gene: TRBV15
j_gene: TRBJ1-4
abundance: few
d_gene: -
CDR3nt: TGTGCCACCAGCAGATATGGGGGAGGAACTAATGAAAAACTGTTTTTT
CDR3aa: CATSRYGGGTNEKLFF

v_gene: TRBV6-2/TRBV6-3
j_gene: TRBJ2-1
abundance: few
d_gene: -
CDR3nt: TGTGCCTGCAGTTACCTGGGCAGGGGAAATGAGCAGTTCTTC
CDR3aa: CACSYLGRGNEQFF

v_gene: TRBV7-9
j_gene: TRBJ2-3
abundance: -
d_gene: -
CDR3nt: TGTGCCAGCAGCGCGGACAGAACCTTTGGCTATACGCAGTATTTT
CDR3aa: CASSADRTFGYTQYF

v_gene: TRBV25-1
j_gene: TRBJ2-5
abundance: -
d_gene: -
CDR3nt: TGTGCCAGCAGTGAATCGGGCGGACTGCACGAGACCCAGTACTTC
CDR3aa: CASSESGGLHETQYF

v_gene: TRBV6-1
j_gene: TRBJ2-7
abundance: -
d_gene: -
CDR3nt: TGTGCCAGCAGTGAGGTCGTCGGACAGACGACCTACGAGCAGTACTTC
CDR3aa: CASSEVVGQTTYEQYF

v_gene: TRBV5-1
j_gene: TRBJ2-3
abundance: -
d_gene: -
CDR3nt: TGCGCCAGCAGCCCCCGTGGCGGGGCAGCAGATACGCAGTATTTT
CDR3aa: CASSPRGGAADTQYF

v_gene: TRBV29-1
j_gene: TRBJ1-1
abundance: -
d_gene: -
CDR3nt: TGCAGCGTTGGTGGGATGAGGGACACTGAAGCTTTCTTT
CDR3aa: CSVGGMRDTEAFF

v_gene: TRBV6-1
j_gene: TRBJ1-1
abundance: -
d_gene: -
CDR3nt: TGTGCCAGCAGTGAAGCGGTATCCCCTTTCTTT
CDR3aa: CASSEAVSPFF

v_gene: TRBV25-1
j_gene: TRBJ2-5
abundance: -
d_gene: TRBD1
CDR3nt: TGTGCCAGCGGTGACCCGGGACAGGGCACCCGTGAGACCCAGTACTTC
CDR3aa: CASGDPGQGTRETQYF

v_gene: TRBV27
j_gene: TRBJ2-7
abundance: -
d_gene: -
CDR3nt: TGTGCCAGCAGTTCAACAGCGTATTTCTCCTACGAGCAGTACTTC
CDR3aa: CASSSTAYFSYEQYF

v_gene: TRBV20-1
j_gene: TRBJ2-5
abundance: -
d_gene: -
CDR3nt: TGCAGTGCTAGTCCGGTACAGGACCAAGAGACCCAGTACTTC
CDR3aa: CSASPVQDQETQYF

v_gene: TRBV7-2
j_gene: TRBJ1-2
abundance: few
d_gene: -
CDR3nt: TGTGCCAGCAGTCCCGGGCCGGCTAACTATGGCTACACCTTC
CDR3aa: CASSPGPANYGYTF

v_gene: TRBV5-6
j_gene: TRBJ2-2
abundance: -
d_gene: TRBD1
CDR3nt: TGTGCCAGCAGCTGGGGACAGCCCGGGGAGCTGTTTTTT
CDR3aa: CASSWGQPGELFF

v_gene: TRBV5-1
j_gene: TRBJ1-1
abundance: many
d_gene: -
CDR3nt: TGCGCTAGCAGCCCCGTGGGGAACACTGAAGCTTTCTTT
CDR3aa: CASSPVGNTEAFF

v_gene: TRBV2
j_gene: TRBJ1-5
abundance: -
d_gene: -
CDR3nt: TGTGCCAGCAGTACGGACAGTAGCAATCAGCCCCAGCATTTT
CDR3aa: CASSTDSSNQPQHF

v_gene: TRBV3-1
j_gene: TRBJ1-2
abundance: -
d_gene: TRBD1
CDR3nt: TGTGCCAGCAGCCAAGGGGGGACAGGGAATGGCTACACCTTC
CDR3aa: CASSQGGTGNGYTF

v_gene: TRBV12-3/TRBV12-4
j_gene: TRBJ1-4
abundance: -
d_gene: -
CDR3nt: TGTGCCAGCAGTCCCCGACTGGTTAATGAAAAACTGTTTTTT
CDR3aa: CASSPRLVNEKLFF

v_gene: TRBV5-1
j_gene: TRBJ2-1
abundance: few
d_gene: -
CDR3nt: TGCGCCAGCAGCTTGATCAGGAGCTCCTACAATGAGCAGTTCTTC
CDR3aa: CASSLIRSSYNEQFF

v_gene: TRBV4-1
j_gene: TRBJ1-2
abundance: once
d_gene: -
CDR3nt: TGCGCCAGCAGCCCAGCTTTGGGGGTAGGGTATGGCTACACCTTC
CDR3aa: CASSPALGVGYGYTF

v_gene: TRBV5-1
j_gene: TRBJ1-2
abundance: few
d_gene: -
CDR3nt: TGCGCCAGCAGCAACTCCGAATTCAGGGCTACGGGTGGAGGCTACACCTTC
CDR3aa: CASSNSEFRATGGGYTF

v_gene: TRBV12-3/TRBV12-4
j_gene: TRBJ2-1
abundance: few
d_gene: -
CDR3nt: TGTGCCAGCACCCTTAGGGCCACCGACCCCAAGGAAAATGAGCAGTTCTTC
CDR3aa: CASTLRATDPKENEQFF

v_gene: TRBV5-6
j_gene: TRBJ2-7
abundance: -
d_gene: TRBD1
CDR3nt: TGTGCCAGCAGCTTGGCCGGGACAGGACGAATAAGCTACGAGCAGTACTTC
CDR3aa: CASSLAGTGRISYEQYF

v_gene: TRBV6-2/TRBV6-3
j_gene: TRBJ2-3
abundance: -
d_gene: TRBD2
CDR3nt: TGTGCCAGCAAGGTCAGTGGGGACTACACAGATACGCAGTATTTT
CDR3aa: CASKVSGDYTDTQYF

v_gene: TRBV7-8
j_gene: TRBJ2-4
abundance: -
d_gene: -
CDR3nt: TGTGCCAGCAGCCCAACCTGGCGGGTCGGAGCCAAAAACATTCAGTACTTC
CDR3aa: CASSPTWRVGAKNIQYF

v_gene: TRBV5-5
j_gene: TRBJ1-1
abundance: -
d_gene: -
CDR3nt: TGTGCCAGCAGCTTGAGTCCAGGGACCTTTTACACTGAAGCTTTCTTT
CDR3aa: CASSLSPGTFYTEAFF

v_gene: TRBV5-1
j_gene: TRBJ2-5
abundance: -
d_gene: -
CDR3nt: TGCGCCAGCATTTTTGGGGATCGGGATCTTGAGACCCAGTACTTC
CDR3aa: CASIFGDRDLETQYF

v_gene: TRBV7-3
j_gene: TRBJ2-1
abundance: -
d_gene: TRBD1
CDR3nt: TGTGCCAGCAGCTTAGGGACAGGGGTGGGGAATGAGCAGTTCTTC
CDR3aa: CASSLGTGVGNEQFF